The 18 T cell receptor beta chains reported below all come from one sample, sequenced in a study of control samples from healthy donors and cancer patients. Measured with immunoSEQ multiplex PCR; TCRdb has only the in-frame clones, and not every one. This table has 150,000 to 200,000 clones, 85% to 90% appearing once. Sequencing was carried out using blood. Every receptor here comes from a woman under 40 in good health.

The chain couples TRBV19 to TRBJ1-1; D unclear. The germline V and J ends were trimmed by 3 bases and 1 base, with 3 bases remaining between them. Germline CDR1 and CDR2: LNHDA and SQIVND (reference sequence). The CDR3 is 12 amino acids. CDR3 in amino acids: CASSMGNTEAFF. The CDR3 nucleotides read TGTGCCAGTAGTATGGGGAACACTGAAGCTTTCTTT.

The chain uses TRBV5-4 and TRBJ2-3, with TRBD2 matching 7 bases. Germline CDR1 is SGHNT and CDR2 is YYREEE (reference sequence). The trim removed 4 bases at V and 3 bases at J, leaving 8 bases unmatched. CDR3 size: 15 residues. CDR3 in amino acids: CASSPRHGGTDTQYF. CDR3 nucleotides: TGTGCCAGCAGCCCACGACACGGGGGGACAGATACGCAGTATTTT.

The gene calls are TRBV4-1 and TRBJ1-1; 9 bases are a match to TRBD1. The CDR3 is made up of 14 amino acids. Per germline, CDR1 MGHRA and CDR2 YSYEKL. The V and J ends lost 3 bases and 4 bases, in that order; junction bases with no gene match: 3. The CDR3 protein is CASSQDRGITEAFF. The CDR3 DNA reads TGCGCCAGCAGCCAGGACAGGGGAATCACTGAAGCTTTCTTT.

This chain links TRBV7-8 with TRBJ2-5; D ambiguous. Germline V lookup: CDR1 SGHVS, CDR2 FQNEAQ. The CDR3 length is 13 residues. V was cut by 1 base and J by 5 bases, with 8 bases left in between. The CDR3 is CASSLGRGETQYF. CDR3 nucleotide sequence: TGTGCCAGCAGCTTAGGTCGTGGGGAGACCCAGTACTTC.

This clone has just a few counts. This chain joins TRBV29-1 and TRBJ2-1; 11 positions agree with TRBD2. With V trimmed by 5 bases and J by 5 bases, 14 bases remained unmatched. The CDR3 is made up of 17 amino acids. Germline lookup yields CDR1 SQVTM and CDR2 ANQGSEA. CDR3 in DNA: TGCAGCGTTATGACAGGGGGAGGGACTAGCGGAGACAATGAGCAGTTCTTC. The encoded protein is CSVMTGGGTSGDNEQFF.

The chain carries TRBV6-5 and TRBJ2-5; no firm D call. CDR1 and CDR2 (germline): MNHEY, SVGAGI. This CDR3 has 10 amino acids. V lost 7 bases to trimming and J lost 5 bases, with 5 bases between them. CDR3 sequence: CASMLETQYF. CDR3 coding DNA: TGTGCCAGCATGTTGGAGACCCAGTACTTC.

This clone showed up just once. The chain uses TRBV5-6 and TRBJ2-3, with D uncertain. This CDR3 comprises 11 residues. The V gene's germline CDR1 is SGHDT and CDR2 YYEEEE. The V and J ends lost 3 bases and 2 bases respectively, with 1 base between them. CDR3 bases: TGTGCCAGCAGCTACACAGATACGCAGTATTTT. Translating it yields CASSYTDTQYF. The whole variable domain, filled in from reference TRBV5-6 and TRBJ2-3, reads DAGVTQSPTHLIKTRGQQVTLRCSPKSGHDTVSWYQQALGQGPQFIFQYYEEEERQRGNFPDRFSGHQFPNYSSELNVNALLLGDSALYLCASSYTDTQYFGPGTRLTVL.

This clone has a handful of counts. The chain couples TRBV15 to TRBJ2-5; TRBD2 is a possible D gene (5 bases). Deletions cut 0 bases from V and 1 base from J, with 12 bases between. CDR3 size: 16 residues. Germline CDR1 and CDR2: LNHNV and YYDKDF (reference sequence). For the CDR3, the DNA is TGTGCCACCAGCAGAGAAGGACCGGGGTCCCAAGAGACCCAGTACTTC. Its protein product is CATSREGPGSQETQYF.

This clone has at least ten counts. The rearrangement uses TRBV11-2 and TRBJ1-1, with 8 bases matching TRBD1. Germline lookup yields CDR1 SGHAT and CDR2 FQNNGV. The CDR3 is made up of 15 amino acids. J lost 3 bases, V lost 5 bases, and 8 bases had no gene match. CDR3 in amino acids: CASSPRTGWDTEAFF. The DNA of the CDR3 is TGTGCCAGCAGCCCTCGGACAGGGTGGGACACTGAAGCTTTCTTT.

This rearrangement joins TRBV5-1 to TRBJ1-2; 9 nucleotides agree with TRBD1. Germline V gene sequence: CDR1 SGHRS, CDR2 YFSETQ. This CDR3 is 16 amino acids long. V was clipped by 0 bases and J by 3 bases; unmatched bases: 6. In nucleotides, the CDR3 is TGCGCCAGCAGCTTGGAACAGGGGGCCTATTACTATGGCTACACCTTC. Translating gives CASSLEQGAYYYGYTF.

The chain couples TRBV11-3 to TRBJ2-4; 9 bases line up with TRBD1. The germline gives CDR1 SGHNT, CDR2 YENEEA. V lost 5 bases, J lost 3 bases, and 5 bases stayed unmatched. This CDR3 has 15 residues. CDR3 sequence reads: CASSAQGAGKNIQYF. The CDR3 region has the DNA TGTGCCAGCAGCGCACAGGGGGCTGGCAAAAACATTCAGTACTTC.

This rearrangement joins TRBV5-1 to TRBJ2-3; 12 nucleotides align to TRBD2. Germline V gives CDR1 SGHRS, CDR2 YFSETQ. The CDR3 is 16 residues long. The junction had 9 bases not matched to a gene; V was cut back by 4 bases and J by 6 bases. The DNA of the CDR3 is TGCGCCAGCAGCACCGCTAGCGGGGGGGTGATCGATACGCAGTATTTT. It translates to CASSTASGGVIDTQYF.

This clone was seen a single time. V is TRBV4-1 and J is TRBJ2-1; no reliable D call. The CDR3 spans 16 residues. Germline CDR1 is MGHRA and CDR2 is YSYEKL. The V and J ends lost 1 base and 1 base respectively, with 11 bases between them. The CDR3 DNA reads as TGCGCCAGCAGCCAAGGACGGCTTTTTTCCTACAATGAGCAGTTCTTC. It encodes CASSQGRLFSYNEQFF.

The chain employs TRBV28 and TRBJ2-7; 8 bases align to TRBD2. This CDR3 has 13 residues. Losses at the gene ends were 8 bases for V and 7 bases for J; bases not matched to a gene: 10. Germline assignment: CDR1 MDHEN and CDR2 SYDVKM. The CDR3 loop is CASVSGGPYEQYF. The CDR3 DNA reads as TGTGCCAGCGTATCGGGAGGGCCGTATGAGCAGTACTTC.

The chain joins TRBV7-8 to TRBJ1-6; D gene ambiguous. The CDR3 sequence is 13 residues long. The V gene lost 1 base and the J gene lost 7 bases, with 5 bases spanning the gap. Germline V CDR1 and CDR2: SGHVS, FQNEAQ. The CDR3 is CASSLGVNSPLHF. The CDR3 nucleotides read TGTGCCAGCAGCTTAGGAGTCAATTCACCCCTCCACTTT.

The chain joins TRBV6-1 to TRBJ1-1; no definite D call. The germline V and J ends were trimmed by 1 base and 0 bases, with 9 bases remaining between them. This CDR3 comprises 15 residues. Germline V gene data show CDR1 as MNHNS and CDR2 as SASEGT. CDR3 protein: CASSEGRGLNTEAFF. The CDR3 DNA reads TGTGCCAGCAGTGAAGGGCGGGGATTGAACACTGAAGCTTTCTTT.

This clone has more than one count but fewer than ten. This chain connects TRBV2 to TRBJ1-5; D gene uncertain. This CDR3 contains 15 residues. V was clipped by 5 bases and J by 0 bases, with 11 bases between them. The germline V gene has CDR1 SNHLY and CDR2 FYNNEI. CDR3 sequence: CASSTLPGSNQPQHF. The CDR3 DNA follows: TGTGCCAGCAGTACCCTTCCCGGTAGCAATCAGCCCCAGCATTTT.

This chain uses TRBV7-9 with TRBJ2-7; 12 nucleotides agree with TRBD2. V shed 5 bases and J 6 bases; nucleotides not matched to a gene: 5. CDR1 and CDR2 (germline): SEHNR, FQNEAQ (reference sequence). CDR3 length: 14 amino acids. CDR3: CASSRLAGVIEQYF. In DNA form, the CDR3 reads TGTGCCAGCAGCCGACTAGCGGGAGTGATCGAGCAGTACTTC.